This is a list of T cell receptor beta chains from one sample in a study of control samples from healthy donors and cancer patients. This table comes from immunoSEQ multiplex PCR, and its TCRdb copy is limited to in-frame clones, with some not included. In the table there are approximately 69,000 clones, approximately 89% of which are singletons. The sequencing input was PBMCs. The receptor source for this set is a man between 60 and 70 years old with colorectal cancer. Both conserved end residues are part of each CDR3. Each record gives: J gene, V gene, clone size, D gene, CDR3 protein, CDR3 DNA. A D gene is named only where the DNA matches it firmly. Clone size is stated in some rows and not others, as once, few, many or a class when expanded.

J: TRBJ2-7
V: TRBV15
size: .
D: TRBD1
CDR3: CATSSQDRGVYEQYF
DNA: TGTGCCACCAGCAGCCAAGACAGGGGGGTCTACGAGCAGTACTTC

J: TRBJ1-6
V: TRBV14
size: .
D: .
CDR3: CASSQEAGDYSPLHF
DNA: TGTGCCAGCAGCCAGGAGGCAGGAGACTATTCACCCCTCCACTTT

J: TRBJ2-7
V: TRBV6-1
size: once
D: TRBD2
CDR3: CASSEGLAGPLEQYF
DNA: TGTGCCAGCAGTGAAGGGCTAGCGGGCCCCCTCGAGCAGTACTTC

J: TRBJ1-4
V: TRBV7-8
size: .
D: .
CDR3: CASSGPNEKLFF
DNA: TGTGCCAGCAGCGGCCCCAATGAAAAACTGTTTTTT

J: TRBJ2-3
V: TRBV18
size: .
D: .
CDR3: CASSRSQLPPTDTQYF
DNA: TGTGCCAGCTCACGGTCCCAGCTCCCGCCCACAGATACGCAGTATTTT

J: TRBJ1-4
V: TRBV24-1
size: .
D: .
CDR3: CATSQGWGEKLFF
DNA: TGTGCCACCAGCCAGGGGTGGGGTGAAAAACTGTTTTTT

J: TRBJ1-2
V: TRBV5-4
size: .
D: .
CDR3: CASSPEATGLNYGYTF
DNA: TGTGCCAGCAGCCCAGAGGCAACAGGGCTAAACTATGGCTACACCTTC

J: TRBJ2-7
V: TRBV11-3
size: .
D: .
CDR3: CASELTFGLSYEQYF
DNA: TGTGCCAGCGAATTGACCTTTGGGCTCTCCTACGAGCAGTACTTC

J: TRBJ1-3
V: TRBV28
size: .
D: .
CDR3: CASSSTPGNTIYF
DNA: TGTGCCAGCAGCTCGACCCCTGGAAACACCATATATTTT

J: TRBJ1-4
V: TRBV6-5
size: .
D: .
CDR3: CASSYSSLSGVEKLFF
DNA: TGTGCCAGCAGTTACTCGAGTCTCTCAGGCGTTGAAAAACTGTTTTTT

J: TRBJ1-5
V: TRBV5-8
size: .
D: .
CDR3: CASSLAFLRNQPQHF
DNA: TGTGCCAGCAGCTTGGCCTTTTTGCGCAATCAGCCCCAGCATTTT

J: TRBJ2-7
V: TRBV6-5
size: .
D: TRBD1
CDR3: CASSPGTGSHEQYF
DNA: TGTGCCAGCAGTCCCGGGACAGGGTCCCACGAGCAGTACTTC

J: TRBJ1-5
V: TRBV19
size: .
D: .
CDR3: CASSIAGLGNQPQHF
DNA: TGTGCCAGTAGTATAGCGGGGCTCGGCAATCAGCCCCAGCATTTT

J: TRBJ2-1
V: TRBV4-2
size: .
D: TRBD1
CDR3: CASSQETGTGGPGWEQFF
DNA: TGTGCCAGCAGCCAAGAAACTGGGACAGGGGGCCCGGGATGGGAGCAGTTCTTC

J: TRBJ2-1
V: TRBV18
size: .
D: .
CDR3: CASSRDSYNEQFF
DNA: TGTGCCAGCTCCCGGGACTCCTACAATGAGCAGTTCTTC

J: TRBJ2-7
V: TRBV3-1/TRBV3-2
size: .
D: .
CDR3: CASSSPFVEEQYF
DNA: TGTGCCAGCAGCTCACCCTTCGTAGAGGAGCAGTACTTC

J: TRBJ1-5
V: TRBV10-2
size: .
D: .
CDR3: CASSDLPFYQPQHF
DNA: TGCGCCAGCAGTGACTTACCCTTCTATCAGCCCCAGCATTTT

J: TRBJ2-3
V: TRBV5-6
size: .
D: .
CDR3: CASSHREVRYTDTQYF
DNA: TGTGCCAGCAGCCATAGGGAGGTTCGCTACACAGATACGCAGTATTTT

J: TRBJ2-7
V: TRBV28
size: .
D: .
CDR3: CASISGGGSYEQYF
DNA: TGTGCCAGCATTTCCGGTGGGGGAAGTTACGAGCAGTACTTC

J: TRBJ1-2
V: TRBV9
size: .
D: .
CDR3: CASSEFTGNYGYTF
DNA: TGTGCCAGCAGCGAATTCACAGGGAACTATGGCTACACCTTC

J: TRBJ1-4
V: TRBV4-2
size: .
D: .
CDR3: CASSQDVDRIGEKLFF
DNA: TGTGCCAGCAGCCAAGACGTAGACAGGATAGGTGAAAAACTGTTTTTT

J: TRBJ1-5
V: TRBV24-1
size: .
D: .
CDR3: CAIGQPQHF
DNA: TGTGCCATCGGGCAGCCCCAGCATTTT

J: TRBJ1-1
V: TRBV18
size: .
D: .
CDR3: CASSRLENTEAFF
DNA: TGTGCCAGCTCTCGCCTAGAGAACACTGAAGCTTTCTTT

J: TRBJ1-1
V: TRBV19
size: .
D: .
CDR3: CASSSEADPMNTEAFF
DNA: TGTGCCAGTAGTTCGGAGGCCGATCCTATGAACACTGAAGCTTTCTTT

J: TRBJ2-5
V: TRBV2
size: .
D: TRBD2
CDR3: CASGAGRETQYF
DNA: TGTGCCAGCGGAGCGGGGAGGGAGACCCAGTACTTC

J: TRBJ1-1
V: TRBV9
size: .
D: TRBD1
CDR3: CASSAGTGGITEAFF
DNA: TGTGCCAGCAGCGCCGGGACAGGGGGCATCACTGAAGCTTTCTTT

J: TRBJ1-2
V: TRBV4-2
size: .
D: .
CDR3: CASSQDIHGQNYGYTF
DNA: TGTGCCAGCAGCCAAGATATCCATGGACAGAACTATGGCTACACCTTC

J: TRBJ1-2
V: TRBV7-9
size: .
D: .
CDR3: CASSLETRGYTF
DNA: TGTGCCAGCAGCTTAGAGACACGCGGCTACACCTTC

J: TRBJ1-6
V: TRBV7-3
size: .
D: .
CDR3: CASSLRAASPLHF
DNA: TGTGCCAGCAGCCTGAGGGCGGCGTCACCCCTCCACTTT

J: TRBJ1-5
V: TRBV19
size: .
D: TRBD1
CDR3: CASSKGQVGNQPQHF
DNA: TGTGCCAGTAGTAAGGGACAGGTGGGCAATCAGCCCCAGCATTTT

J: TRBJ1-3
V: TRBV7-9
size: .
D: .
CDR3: CASSFGVSGNTIYF
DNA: TGTGCCAGCAGCTTCGGAGTCTCTGGAAACACCATATATTTT

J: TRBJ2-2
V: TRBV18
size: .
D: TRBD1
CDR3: CASSPQTGGNTGELFF
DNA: TGTGCCAGCTCACCTCAGACAGGGGGGAACACCGGGGAGCTGTTTTTT

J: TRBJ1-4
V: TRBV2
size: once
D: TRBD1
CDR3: CASRGQGIANEKLFF
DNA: TGTGCCAGCAGGGGACAGGGCATAGCTAATGAAAAACTGTTTTTT

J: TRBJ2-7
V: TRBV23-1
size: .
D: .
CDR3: CASSQFWTVSWYEQYF
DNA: TGCGCCAGCAGTCAATTTTGGACAGTATCTTGGTACGAGCAGTACTTC

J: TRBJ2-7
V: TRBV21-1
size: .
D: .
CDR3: CASSDYRDGKERSYEQYF
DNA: TGTGCCAGCAGTGACTACCGGGACGGAAAAGAAAGGTCCTACGAGCAGTACTTC

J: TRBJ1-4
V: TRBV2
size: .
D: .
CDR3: CASSVSPNEKLFF
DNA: TGTGCCAGCAGTGTGAGCCCCAATGAAAAACTGTTTTTT

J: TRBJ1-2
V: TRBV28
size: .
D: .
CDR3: CASISGPGNYGYTF
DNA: TGTGCCAGCATCTCTGGTCCGGGAAACTATGGCTACACCTTC

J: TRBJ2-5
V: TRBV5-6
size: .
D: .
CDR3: CASSLVKTQYF
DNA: TGTGCCAGCAGCTTGGTCAAGACCCAGTACTTC

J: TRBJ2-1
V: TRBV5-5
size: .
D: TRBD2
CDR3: CASSFFAGGHNEQFF
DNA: TGTGCCAGCAGCTTCTTTGCGGGGGGACACAATGAGCAGTTCTTC

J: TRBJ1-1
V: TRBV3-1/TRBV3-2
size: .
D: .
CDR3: CASSQEEYKAFF
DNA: TGTGCCAGCAGCCAAGAGGAGTATAAAGCTTTCTTT